The rows below give T cell receptor beta chains drawn from one sample of a study of neurological immune-mediated disorders. Each CDR3 protein gets one entry after TCRdb re-called the 5' RACE reads with MiXCR. The sample has more than 60,000 distinct CDR3 sequences, over 3.5% seen once; the top ten hold roughly 2%. Material for sequencing was PBMCs. Receptors originate from a woman aged 45-59 years with multiple sclerosis. Each CDR3 is given with its conserved first and last residue. The D gene is left open where the match is weak. Rows give clone size only sometimes, using once, few, many, or a class for an expanded clone.

>TRBJ2-4|TRBV28|TRBD1|many
CASNQNADRGRADF
TGTGCCAGCAATCAGAATGCGGACAGGGGGCGAGCGGACTTC
>TRBJ2-1|TRBV20-1|NA|many
CSARDTAEDYNEQFF
TGCAGTGCTAGAGATACGGCGGAGGACTACAATGAGCAGTTCTTC
>TRBJ1-1|TRBV20-1|NA|many
CSARVSNTEAFF
TGCAGTGCTAGAGTCAGTAACACTGAAGCTTTCTTT
>TRBJ1-4|TRBV21-1|NA|many
CASSKDPRFGGSEKLFF
TGTGCCAGCAGCAAAGATCCAAGGTTTGGGGGGAGTGAAAAACTGTTTTTT
>TRBJ2-3|TRBV20-1|NA|many
CSAVQGKVGDTQYF
TGCAGTGCTGTCCAGGGGAAGGTGGGAGATACGCAGTATTTT
>TRBJ2-7|TRBV18|NA|many
CASSPWGSYEQYF
TGTGCCAGCTCCCCCTGGGGGTCCTACGAGCAGTACTTC
>TRBJ2-1|TRBV29-1|TRBD1|many
CSVAGQVNNEQFF
TGCAGCGTCGCAGGACAGGTTAACAATGAGCAGTTCTTC
>TRBJ2-2|TRBV20-1|NA|many
CSARVGSTDTGELFF
TGCAGTGCTAGAGTTGGGAGCACCGACACCGGGGAGCTGTTTTTT
>TRBJ2-1|TRBV6-2/TRBV6-3|NA|many
CASSYSTGRVDEQFF
TGTGCCAGCAGTTACTCGACGGGGCGAGTCGATGAGCAGTTCTTC
>TRBJ2-7|TRBV7-2|NA|NA
CASSLGFAYEQYF
TGTGCCAGCAGCTTAGGTTTCGCCTACGAGCAGTACTTC
>TRBJ1-6|TRBV6-5|NA|many
CASSARSYNSPLHF
TGTGCCAGCAGCGCGAGGTCCTATAATTCACCCCTCCACTTT
>TRBJ1-5|TRBV7-2|NA|many
CASSSRLQPQHF
TGTGCCAGCAGCTCCCGTCTTCAGCCCCAGCATTTT
>TRBJ1-6|TRBV7-9|NA|many
CASSLELLGPLHF
TGTGCCAGCAGCTTAGAACTTCTGGGTCCCCTCCACTTT
>TRBJ1-6|TRBV12-3/TRBV12-4|NA|many
CASRASGRVLHF
TGTGCCAGCAGGGCCTCCGGCAGGGTCCTCCACTTT
>TRBJ2-1|TRBV5-1|NA|many
CASSSTGLGEQFF
TGCGCCAGCAGCTCTACAGGTCTGGGTGAGCAGTTCTTC
>TRBJ1-5|TRBV6-6|NA|NA
CASTDREAQHF
TGTGCCAGCACGGACAGAGAAGCCCAGCATTTT
>TRBJ2-5|TRBV18|TRBD2|few
CASSPLTAGDQETQYF
TGTGCCAGCTCACCCCTCACGGCGGGAGATCAAGAGACCCAGTACTTC
>TRBJ2-3|TRBV29-1|NA|many
CSVVRSSTDTQYF
TGCAGCGTTGTGCGGAGCAGCACAGATACGCAGTATTTT
>TRBJ1-3|TRBV20-1|NA|few
CSARVRDSGNTIYF
TGCAGTGCTAGGGTCCGGGACTCTGGAAACACCATATATTTT
>TRBJ2-3|TRBV11-3|NA|many
CASSPPTHTQYF
TGTGCCAGCAGCCCCCCTACGCATACGCAGTATTTT
>TRBJ1-2|TRBV4-3|NA|many
CASSQEGQKFYGYTF
TGCGCCAGCAGCCAAGAAGGACAGAAGTTCTATGGCTACACCTTC
>TRBJ2-3|TRBV4-3|TRBD2|many
CASTPGLAATDTQYF
TGCGCCAGCACCCCGGGACTAGCGGCGACGGATACGCAGTATTTT
>TRBJ1-1|TRBV11-3|NA|many
CASSARWMNTEAFF
TGTGCCAGCAGCGCCAGGTGGATGAACACTGAAGCTTTCTTT
>TRBJ1-4|TRBV7-2|NA|many
CASSLGQTPEKLFF
TGTGCCAGCAGCTTAGGACAGACTCCTGAAAAACTGTTTTTT
>TRBJ1-6|TRBV7-2|NA|few
CASSPLISVPHSPLHF
TGTGCCAGCAGCCCTTTGATATCCGTACCCCATTCACCCCTCCACTTT
>TRBJ2-5|TRBV10-3|TRBD2|many
CASKREEGETQYF
TGTGCCAGCAAGCGGGAGGAGGGTGAGACCCAGTACTTC
>TRBJ1-1|TRBV20-1|NA|few
CSASHGGTEAFF
TGCAGTGCTAGTCATGGGGGCACTGAAGCTTTCTTT
>TRBJ2-1|TRBV7-8|NA|many
CASSFSGPYNEQFF
TGTGCCAGCAGCTTCTCGGGACCATACAATGAGCAGTTCTTC
>TRBJ1-3|TRBV27|NA|many
CASSRGNTIYF
TGTGCCAGCAGTCGTGGAAACACCATATATTTT
>TRBJ2-1|TRBV29-1|TRBD2|many
CSVVLLAAYNEQFF
TGCAGCGTCGTTTTACTAGCGGCCTACAATGAGCAGTTCTTC
>TRBJ2-3|TRBV6-6|NA|many
CASSYSTTARDTQYF
TGTGCCAGCAGTTACTCGACGACAGCGAGAGATACGCAGTATTTT